This T cell receptor beta chain emerged from a study of blood T cell repertoires in COVID-19. Across the study: Whether acute or convalescent, the COVID-19 samples came from the United States, Italy and Spain.

Per the study methods: Reference gene primer amplification gave estimated nucleated cell counts. The repertoire was sequenced with immunoSEQ multiplex PCR; TCRdb's copy has only in-frame clones and lacks some. V and J calls plus clone size are reproduced from that table; the DNA served to infer D and trimming. Among about 52,000 clones listed, approximately 90% were seen once. V was clipped by 8 bases and J by 7 bases, with 18 bases between them. The CDR3 spans 14 residues. Germline values: CDR1 KGHSH, CDR2 LQKENI. The chain employs TRBV18 and TRBJ2-1; perhaps TRBD2 as D (6 bases). Sequenced: peripheral blood. The sequence came from a man aged 70 or older with acute or convalescent COVID-19. CDR3 nucleotide sequence: TGTGCCAGCCGAGCAGCTAGCGTGGGGAATGAGCAGTTCTTC. It encodes CASRAASVGNEQFF.